The clone carrying this T cell receptor beta chain was observed a few times. The data derive from a study of control samples from healthy donors and cancer patients. The CDR3 loop spans 15 amino acids. Per germline, CDR1 MNHEY and CDR2 SVGAGI. V was clipped by 2 bases and J by 1 base, with 9 bases between them. Sequencing used immunoSEQ multiplex PCR; TCRdb keeps in-frame clones, though not all of them. Of about 160,000 clones listed, 70% to 90% were seen once; the top ten hold around 12%. The receptor comes from a man in his thirties or forties in good health. Sequenced input: blood. V usage is TRBV6-5 and J usage is TRBJ1-3, with D maybe TRBD1 (5 bases). CDR3 protein: CASSYLQGSGNTIYF. The CDR3 coding sequence is TGTGCCAGCAGTTACCTCCAGGGATCTGGAAACACCATATATTTT.